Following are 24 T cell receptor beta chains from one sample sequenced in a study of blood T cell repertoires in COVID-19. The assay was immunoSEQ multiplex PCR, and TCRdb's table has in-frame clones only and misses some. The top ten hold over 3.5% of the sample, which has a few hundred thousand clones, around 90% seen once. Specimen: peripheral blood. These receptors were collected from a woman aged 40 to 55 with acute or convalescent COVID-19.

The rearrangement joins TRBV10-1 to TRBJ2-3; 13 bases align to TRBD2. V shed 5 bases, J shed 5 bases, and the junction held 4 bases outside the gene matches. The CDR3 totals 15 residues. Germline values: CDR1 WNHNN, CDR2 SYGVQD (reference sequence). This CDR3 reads CASSPGTSGIDTQYF. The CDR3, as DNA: TGCGCCAGCAGTCCCGGGACTAGCGGGATAGATACGCAGTATTTT.

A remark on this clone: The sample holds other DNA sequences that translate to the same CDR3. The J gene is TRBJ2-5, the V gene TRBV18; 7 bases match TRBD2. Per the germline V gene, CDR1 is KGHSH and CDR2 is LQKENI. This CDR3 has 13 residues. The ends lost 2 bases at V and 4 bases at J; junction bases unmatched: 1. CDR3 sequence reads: CASSPTGGETQYF. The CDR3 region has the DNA TGTGCCAGCTCACCAACGGGGGGAGAGACCCAGTACTTC.

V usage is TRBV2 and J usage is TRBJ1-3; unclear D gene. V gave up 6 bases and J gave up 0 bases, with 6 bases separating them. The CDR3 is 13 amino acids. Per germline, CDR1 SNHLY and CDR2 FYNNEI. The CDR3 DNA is TGTGCCAGCAGCCGTAGCTCTGGAAACACCATATATTTT. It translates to CASSRSSGNTIYF.

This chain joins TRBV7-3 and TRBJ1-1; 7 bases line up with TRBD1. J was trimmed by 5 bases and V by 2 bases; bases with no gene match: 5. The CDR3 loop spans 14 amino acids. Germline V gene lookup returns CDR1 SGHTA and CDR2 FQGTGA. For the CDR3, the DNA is TGTGCCAGCAGCTTAGAGGGGGCTGGTACTGAAGCTTTCTTT. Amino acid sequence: CASSLEGAGTEAFF.

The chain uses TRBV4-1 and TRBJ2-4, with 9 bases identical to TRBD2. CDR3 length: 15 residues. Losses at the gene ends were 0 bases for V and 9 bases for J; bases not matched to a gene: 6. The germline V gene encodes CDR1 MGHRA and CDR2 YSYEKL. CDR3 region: CASSQEGAGGAIQYF. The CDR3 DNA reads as TGCGCCAGCAGCCAAGAAGGCGCGGGGGGGGCCATTCAGTACTTC.

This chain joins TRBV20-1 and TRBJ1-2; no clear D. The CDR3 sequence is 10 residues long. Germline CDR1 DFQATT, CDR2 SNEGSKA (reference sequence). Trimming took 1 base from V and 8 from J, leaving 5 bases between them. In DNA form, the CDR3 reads TGCAGTGCTAGAGGGGAGGGCTACACCTTC. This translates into CSARGEGYTF.

CDR3 sequence: CASSSPGQGPGNTIYF. In nucleotides, the CDR3 is TGTGCCAGCAGTTCTCCGGGACAGGGACCCGGAAACACCATATATTTT. J is TRBJ1-3 and V is TRBV6-2 or TRBV6-3; 9 bases align to TRBD1. After removal of 4 bases from V and 4 bases from J, the junction contained 8 bases not matched to a gene. This CDR3 comprises 16 residues. Germline values: CDR1 MNHEY, CDR2 SVGEGT.

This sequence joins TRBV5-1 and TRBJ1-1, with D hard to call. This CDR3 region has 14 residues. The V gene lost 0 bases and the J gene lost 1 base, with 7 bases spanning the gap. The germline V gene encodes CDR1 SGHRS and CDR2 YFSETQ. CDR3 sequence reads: CASSLVRSNTEAFF. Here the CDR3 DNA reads TGCGCCAGCAGCTTGGTCAGGTCGAACACTGAAGCTTTCTTT. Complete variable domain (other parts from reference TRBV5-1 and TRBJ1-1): KAGVTQTPRYLIKTRGQQVTLSCSPISGHRSVSWYQQTPGQGLQFLFEYFSETQRNKGNFPGRFSGRQFSNSRSEMNVSTLELGDSALYLCASSLVRSNTEAFFGQGTRLTVV.

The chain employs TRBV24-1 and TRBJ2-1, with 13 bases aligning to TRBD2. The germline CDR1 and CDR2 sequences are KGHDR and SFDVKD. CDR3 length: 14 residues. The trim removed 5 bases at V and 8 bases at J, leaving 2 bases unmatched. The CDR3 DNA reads TGTGCCACCAGTGGACTAGCGGGGGGTTATGAGCAGTTCTTC. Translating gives CATSGLAGGYEQFF.

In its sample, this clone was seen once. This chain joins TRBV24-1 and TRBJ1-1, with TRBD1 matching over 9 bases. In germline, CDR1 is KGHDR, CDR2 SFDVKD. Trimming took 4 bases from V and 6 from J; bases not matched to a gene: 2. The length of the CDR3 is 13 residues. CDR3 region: CATSERQGAEAFF. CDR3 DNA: TGTGCCACCAGTGAGAGACAGGGGGCTGAAGCTTTCTTT.

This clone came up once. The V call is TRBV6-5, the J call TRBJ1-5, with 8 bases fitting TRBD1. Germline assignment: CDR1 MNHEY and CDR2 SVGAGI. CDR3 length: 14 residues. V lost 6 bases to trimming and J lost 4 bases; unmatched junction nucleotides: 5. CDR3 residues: CASRRQGTNQPQHF. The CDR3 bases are TGTGCCAGCAGACGACAGGGGACAAATCAGCCCCAGCATTTT.

The CDR3 loop is CASSPRKITEAFF. CDR3 nucleotide sequence: TGTGCCAGCAGCCCCAGGAAAATCACTGAAGCTTTCTTT. The chain carries TRBV6-1 and TRBJ1-1; D remains unclear. Looked up from germline, CDR1 is MNHNS and CDR2 is SASEGT. CDR3 length equals 13 residues. Trimming shortened V by 6 bases and J by 4 bases, and 12 bases separated the two germline ends.

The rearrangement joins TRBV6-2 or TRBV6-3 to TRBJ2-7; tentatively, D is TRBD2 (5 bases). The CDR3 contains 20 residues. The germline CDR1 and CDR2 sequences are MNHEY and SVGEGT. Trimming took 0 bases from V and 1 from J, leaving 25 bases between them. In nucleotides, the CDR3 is TGTGCCAGCAGTTACTCGAATTTGGACTCGGAGACTTCTCCATCCTACGAGCAGTACGTC. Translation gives CASSYSNLDSETSPSYEQYV.

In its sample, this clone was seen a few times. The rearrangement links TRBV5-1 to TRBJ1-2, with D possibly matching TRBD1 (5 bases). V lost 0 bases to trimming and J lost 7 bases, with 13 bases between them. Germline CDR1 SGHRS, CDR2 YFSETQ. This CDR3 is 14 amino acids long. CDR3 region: CASSLAGGDSGYTF. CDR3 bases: TGCGCCAGCAGCTTGGCCGGGGGAGATAGTGGCTACACCTTC.

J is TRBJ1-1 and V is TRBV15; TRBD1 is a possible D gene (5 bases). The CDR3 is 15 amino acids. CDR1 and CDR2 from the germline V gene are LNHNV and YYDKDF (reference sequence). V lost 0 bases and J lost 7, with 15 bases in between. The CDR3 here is CATSRDLARVDEAFF. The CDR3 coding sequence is TGTGCCACCAGCAGAGATCTTGCCAGGGTGGATGAAGCTTTCTTT.

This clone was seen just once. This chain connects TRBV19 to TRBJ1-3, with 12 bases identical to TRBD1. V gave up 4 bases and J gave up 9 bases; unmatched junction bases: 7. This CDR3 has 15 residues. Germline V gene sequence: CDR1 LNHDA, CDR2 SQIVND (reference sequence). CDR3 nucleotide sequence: TGTGCCAGTAGTAGGGACAGGGGGCGAGTCGGCACCATATATTTT. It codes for CASSRDRGRVGTIYF.

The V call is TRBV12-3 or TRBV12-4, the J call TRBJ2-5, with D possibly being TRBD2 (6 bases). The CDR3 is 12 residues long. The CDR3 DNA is TGTGCAACAGCACGGAGGGAAGAGACCCAGTACTTC. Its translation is CATARREETQYF.

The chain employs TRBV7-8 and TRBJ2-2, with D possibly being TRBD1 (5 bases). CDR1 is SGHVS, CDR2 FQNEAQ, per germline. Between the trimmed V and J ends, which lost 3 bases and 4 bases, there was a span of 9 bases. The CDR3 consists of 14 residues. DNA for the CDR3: TGTGCCAGCAGCTTGCGACAGACCACCGGGGAGCTGTTTTTT. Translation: CASSLRQTTGELFF. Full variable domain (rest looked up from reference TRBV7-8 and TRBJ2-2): GAGVSQSPRYKVAKRGQDVALRCDPISGHVSLFWYQQALGQGPEFLTYFQNEAQLDKSGLPSDRFFAERPEGSVSTLKIQRTQQEDSAVYLCASSLRQTTGELFFGEGSRLTVL.

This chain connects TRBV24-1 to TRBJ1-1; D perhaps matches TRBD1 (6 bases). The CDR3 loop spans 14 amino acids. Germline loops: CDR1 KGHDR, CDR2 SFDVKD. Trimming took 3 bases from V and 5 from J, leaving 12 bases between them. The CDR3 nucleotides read TGTGCCACCAGTGATCACACACAGGGTACTGAAGCTTTCTTT. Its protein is CATSDHTQGTEAFF.

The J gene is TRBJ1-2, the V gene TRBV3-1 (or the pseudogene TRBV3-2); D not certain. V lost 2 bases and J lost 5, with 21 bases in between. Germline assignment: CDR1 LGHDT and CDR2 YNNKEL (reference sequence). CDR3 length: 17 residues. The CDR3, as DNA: TGTGCCAGCAGCCAAACCAGGCTAGCCGGTATTGGGTATGGCTACACCTTC. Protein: CASSQTRLAGIGYGYTF.

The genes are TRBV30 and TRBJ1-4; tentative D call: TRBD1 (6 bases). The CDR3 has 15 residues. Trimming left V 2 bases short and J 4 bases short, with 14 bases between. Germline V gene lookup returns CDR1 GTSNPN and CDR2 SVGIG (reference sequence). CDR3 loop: CAWSLLQGFNEKLFF. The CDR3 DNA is TGTGCCTGGAGTTTACTACAGGGATTTAATGAAAAACTGTTTTTT. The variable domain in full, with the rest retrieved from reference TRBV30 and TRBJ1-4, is SQTIHQWPATLVQPVGSPLSLECTVEGTSNPNLYWYRQAAGRGLQLLFYSVGIGQISSEVPQNLSASRPQDRQFILSSKKLLLSDSGFYLCAWSLLQGFNEKLFFGSGTQLSVL.

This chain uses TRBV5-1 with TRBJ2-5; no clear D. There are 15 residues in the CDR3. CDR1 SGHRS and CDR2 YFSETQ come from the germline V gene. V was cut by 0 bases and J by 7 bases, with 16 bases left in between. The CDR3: CASSLGSTSSGTQYF. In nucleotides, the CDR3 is TGCGCCAGCAGCTTGGGCTCTACCTCGAGTGGGACCCAGTACTTC.

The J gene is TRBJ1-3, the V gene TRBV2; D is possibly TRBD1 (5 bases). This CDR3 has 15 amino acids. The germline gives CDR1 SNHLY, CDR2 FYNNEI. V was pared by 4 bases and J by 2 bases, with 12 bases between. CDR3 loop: CASSVIRGAGNTIYF. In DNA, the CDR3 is TGTGCCAGCAGTGTAATACGGGGGGCTGGAAACACCATATATTTT.

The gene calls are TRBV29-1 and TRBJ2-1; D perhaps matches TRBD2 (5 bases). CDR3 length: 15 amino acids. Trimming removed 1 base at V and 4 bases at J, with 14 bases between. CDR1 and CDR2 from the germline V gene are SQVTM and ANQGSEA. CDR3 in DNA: TGCAGCGTTGAAGGCTTCGGGGTACAATACAATGAGCAGTTCTTC. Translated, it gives CSVEGFGVQYNEQFF.